This TCR beta chain was obtained from a study of T cell repertoires in cytomegalovirus infection. Looking at the study overall: A matching HLA type, together with CMV infection, was signaled by public TCR beta signatures. Study-wide findings and caveats: Dominating the ex vivo response were TCR beta clonotypes that were CMV-specific and HLA-C-restricted. Adding up the frequency of public TCR beta families identified people who carried CMV plus the relevant HLA.

Using its own MiXCR run on the reads, TCRdb lists one record per CDR3 protein. Altogether 250,000 or so distinct CDR3 sequences are present, approximately 15% being singletons, with the ten largest covering about 45%. This clonotype was found once. What it recognizes is unknown. V shed 4 bases and J 3 bases; nucleotides not matched to a gene: 7. CDR1 is SEHNR, CDR2 FQNEAQ, per germline (reference sequence). This CDR3 has 15 residues. The receptor was isolated from a human donor in good health (CMV status not recorded). Some clones in this sample may be carry-over from other donors' samples. The chain employs TRBV7-9 and TRBJ2-3, with TRBD1 identical over 7 bases. Sequencing used CD8+ T cells from PBMCs. Here the CDR3 reads CASSSRNRGTDTQYF. The CDR3 DNA follows: TGTGCCAGCAGCTCCCGGAACAGGGGAACAGATACGCAGTATTTT.